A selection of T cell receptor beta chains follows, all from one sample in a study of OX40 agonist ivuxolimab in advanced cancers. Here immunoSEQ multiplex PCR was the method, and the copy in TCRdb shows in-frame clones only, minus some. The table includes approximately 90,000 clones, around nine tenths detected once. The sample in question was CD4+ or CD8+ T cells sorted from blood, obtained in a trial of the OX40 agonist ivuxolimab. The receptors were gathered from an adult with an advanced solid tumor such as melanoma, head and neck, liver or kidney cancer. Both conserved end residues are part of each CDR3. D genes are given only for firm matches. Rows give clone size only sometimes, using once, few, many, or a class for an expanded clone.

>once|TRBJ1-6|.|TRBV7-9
TGTGCCAGCAGCTTAGTGGCAGGGACGAATTCACCCCTCCACTTT
CASSLVAGTNSPLHF
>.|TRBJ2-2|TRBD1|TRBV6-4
TGTGCCAGCAGTTCCGGGACAGGGAACACCGGGGAGCTGTTTTTT
CASSSGTGNTGELFF
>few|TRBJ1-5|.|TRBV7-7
TGTGCTAGCAGCTTAACCTCCGACACGAGCAATCAGCCCCAGCATTTT
CASSLTSDTSNQPQHF
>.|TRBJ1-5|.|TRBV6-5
TGTGCCAGCAGGGGGGGCGGGGGCAATCAGCCCCAGCATTTT
CASRGGGGNQPQHF
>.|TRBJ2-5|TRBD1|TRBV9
TGTGCCAGCAGCCCCCGTATAGGACAGGGGCAAGAGACCCAGTACTTC
CASSPRIGQGQETQYF
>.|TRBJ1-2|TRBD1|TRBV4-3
TGCGCCAGCAGCCAATCGGCACAGGGGGCGGTATCATATGGCTACACCTTC
CASSQSAQGAVSYGYTF
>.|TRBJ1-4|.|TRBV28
TGTGCCAGCGGATTAACAGTTACTAATGAAAAACTGTTTTTT
CASGLTVTNEKLFF
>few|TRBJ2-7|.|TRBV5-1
TGCGCCAGGACGCGGGGACGGAGAAGCTCCTACGAGCAGTACTTC
CARTRGRRSSYEQYF
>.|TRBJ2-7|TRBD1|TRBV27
TGTGCCAGCAGTTTCAGGGGGCGTAAATACGAGCAGTACTTC
CASSFRGRKYEQYF
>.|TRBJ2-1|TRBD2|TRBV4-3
TGCGCCAGCAGCCAAGCCGTCACTAGCGGGAGAAACAATGAGCAGTTCTTC
CASSQAVTSGRNNEQFF
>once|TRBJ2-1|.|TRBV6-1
TGTGCCAGCAGTGAATTAGAAAAGCAGTTCTTC
CASSELEKQFF
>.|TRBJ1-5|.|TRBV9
TGTGCCAGCAGCCCGACTTCTGGCGGTAGCAATCAGCCCCAGCATTTT
CASSPTSGGSNQPQHF
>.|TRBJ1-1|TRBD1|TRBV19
TGTGCCAGTAGCCTTCTCCGGACCAGGGGGTTCACTGAAGCTTTCTTT
CASSLLRTRGFTEAFF
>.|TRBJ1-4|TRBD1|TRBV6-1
TGTGCCAGCAGTGATGGACAGGGGGCGGTGGTAACTAATGAAAAACTGTTTTTT
CASSDGQGAVVTNEKLFF
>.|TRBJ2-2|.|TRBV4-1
TGCGCCAGCAGCCAAGATTTAAGCGGGGAGCTGTTTTTT
CASSQDLSGELFF
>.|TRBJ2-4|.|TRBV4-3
TGCGCCAGCAGCCAAGAAAGATCGCAGTTCGGGGTCATTCAGTACTTC
CASSQERSQFGVIQYF
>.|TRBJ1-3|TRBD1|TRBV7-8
TGTGCCAGCAGCCACACCGTCGGACAGGGCTCTGGAAACACCATATATTTT
CASSHTVGQGSGNTIYF
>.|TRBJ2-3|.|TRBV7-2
TGTGCCAGCAGCGGGGCACGGTCAGATACGCAGTATTTT
CASSGARSDTQYF